The 4 T cell receptor beta chains reported below all come from one sample, sequenced in a study of cytomegalovirus exposure and HLA in healthy donors. PCR involved 60 Vbeta and 13 Jbeta primers. TCRdb's copy holds only in-frame clones and misses some; the assay was immunoSEQ multiplex PCR. Among more than 70,000 clones listed, approximately 80% were seen once. The sample was PBMCs. The receptors were sampled from a man aged 40-50 years in good health and CMV-seronegative.

The rearrangement links TRBV28 to TRBJ2-7, with TRBD2 as a possible D gene (5 bases). Germline V gives CDR1 MDHEN, CDR2 SYDVKM. The CDR3 has 15 residues. Trimming removed 6 bases from V and 2 bases from J, with 17 bases in between. The CDR3 is CASRGGGSEAYEQYF. As DNA, the CDR3 is TGTGCCAGCAGGGGCGGAGGATCCGAGGCCTACGAGCAGTACTTC.

The rearrangement uses TRBV11-1 and TRBJ2-7, with 11 positions matching TRBD1. The germline CDR1 and CDR2 sequences are SGHAT and FQDESV (reference sequence). The V gene end was trimmed by 4 bases and the J gene end by 6 bases; junction bases not matched to a gene: 8. This CDR3 is 15 amino acids long. The chain's CDR3 is CASSSFLDRGREQYF. As DNA, the CDR3 is TGTGCCAGCAGCTCCTTCTTGGACAGGGGGCGCGAGCAGTACTTC.

J is TRBJ2-2 and V is TRBV5-1; 7 bases are a match to TRBD2. The CDR3 has 15 residues. The ends lost 4 bases at V and 3 bases at J; junction bases unmatched: 6. Per germline, CDR1 SGHRS and CDR2 YFSETQ. CDR3 in DNA: TGCGCCAGCAGCGCGCGGGGGTCTTACACCGGGGAGCTGTTTTTT. Amino acids: CASSARGSYTGELFF.

V and J are TRBV4-3 and TRBJ2-1, with TRBD2 matching 8 bases. Per the germline V gene, CDR1 is LGHNA and CDR2 is YSLEER. The CDR3 covers 17 residues. J gave up 1 base and V 0 bases, and 5 bases lay outside the gene matches. The CDR3 loop is CASSQEITSGSYNEQFF. In DNA, the CDR3 is TGCGCCAGCAGCCAAGAGATAACTAGCGGATCCTACAATGAGCAGTTCTTC.